The 9 T cell receptor beta chains below come from one sample, sequenced in a study of cytomegalovirus exposure and HLA in healthy donors. 60 Vbeta and 13 Jbeta primers were used in PCR. Repertoires were generated with immunoSEQ multiplex PCR, while TCRdb's copy carries only in-frame clones and drops some. The table has about 35,000 clones, around 77% seen once. Sequencing was carried out using PBMCs. The receptors were sampled from a woman aged 25-40 years in good health and CMV-seropositive.

The rearrangement uses TRBV7-2 and TRBJ2-1; TRBD2 is a possible D gene (5 bases). Germline CDR1 reads SGHTA; CDR2 reads FQGNSA. This CDR3 is built from 13 residues. V lost 5 bases and J 10 bases, leaving 15 bases between the germline ends. CDR3 sequence reads: CASSNVARGEQFF. The CDR3 DNA reads TGTGCCAGCAGCAACGTAGCACGAGGGGAGCAGTTCTTC.

The chain joins TRBV28 to TRBJ2-7, with unresolved D. Per germline, CDR1 MDHEN and CDR2 SYDVKM. The CDR3 has 12 residues. The V end lost 7 bases, the J end lost 2 bases, and 9 bases lay between the germline ends. The CDR3 DNA reads as TGTGCCAGCAATGATCCGGCCTACGAGCAGTACTTC. It yields the protein CASNDPAYEQYF.

V usage is TRBV10-2 and J usage is TRBJ2-1, with TRBD2 matching 7 bases. The CDR3 contains 14 residues. J was trimmed by 7 bases and V by 5 bases; bases with no gene match: 8. Germline CDR1 and CDR2: WSHSY and SAAADI. The CDR3 region is CASSLAVSSNEQFF. Written as DNA, the CDR3 is TGCGCCAGCAGTCTAGCGGTCAGTTCGAATGAGCAGTTCTTC.

The rearrangement uses TRBV28 and TRBJ2-7; no definite D call. This CDR3 has 12 residues. With 2 bases removed from V and 7 bases from J, the gap between germline ends came to 9 bases. Germline V CDR1 and CDR2: MDHEN, SYDVKM. CDR3 protein: CASSLDLKEQYF. The DNA of the CDR3 is TGTGCCAGCAGTTTAGACTTGAAGGAGCAGTACTTC.

This clone was observed once. The genes are TRBV7-9 and TRBJ2-7, with 8 nucleotides matching TRBD1. The germline gives CDR1 SEHNR, CDR2 FQNEAQ (reference sequence). The CDR3 spans 13 residues. The V gene end was trimmed by 4 bases and the J gene end by 13 bases; junction bases not matched to a gene: 12. CDR3 sequence reads: CASSYSRTGRSYF. In nucleotides, the CDR3 is TGTGCCAGCAGCTACTCCAGGACAGGGCGCTCATACTTC.

This clone appeared once. This sequence joins TRBV28 and TRBJ1-4, with a tentative D call TRBD1 (6 bases). Per the germline V gene, CDR1 is MDHEN and CDR2 is SYDVKM. Trimming removed 6 bases at V and 5 bases at J, with 13 bases between. The CDR3 runs 14 residues. The CDR3 spells CASRPGQTNEKLFF. Here the CDR3 DNA reads TGTGCCAGCAGACCCGGACAGACGAATGAAAAACTGTTTTTT.

This clone was counted between two and nine times. The chain combines TRBV15 with TRBJ2-7, with 11 bases lining up with TRBD2. Germline CDR1 reads LNHNV; CDR2 reads YYDKDF (reference sequence). The length of the CDR3 is 14 residues. After removal of 6 bases from V and 4 bases from J, the junction contained 5 bases not matched to a gene. CDR3 protein: CATSSGGAGYEQYF. The CDR3 DNA follows: TGTGCCACCAGTAGCGGGGGGGCCGGGTACGAGCAGTACTTC.

The rearrangement links TRBV7-9 to TRBJ2-5, with 11 bases matching TRBD1. This CDR3 spans 16 amino acids. V gave up 5 bases and J gave up 4 bases; unmatched junction bases: 9. From germline, CDR1 is SEHNR and CDR2 FQNEAQ (reference sequence). The CDR3 sequence: CASSTPGQGARETQYF. CDR3 DNA sequence: TGTGCCAGCAGCACCCCAGGACAGGGGGCGCGAGAGACCCAGTACTTC. Supplemented by reference TRBV7-9 and TRBJ2-5, the full variable domain reads DTGVSQNPRHKITKRGQNVTFRCDPISEHNRLYWYRQTLGQGPEFLTYFQNEAQLEKSRLLSDRFSAERPKGSFSTLEIQRTEQGDSAMYLCASSTPGQGARETQYFGPGTRLLVL.

The chain recombines TRBV18 with TRBJ2-3, with 7 bases fitting TRBD1. V lost 7 bases to trimming and J lost 3 bases; unmatched junction nucleotides: 7. Germline V gene sequence: CDR1 KGHSH, CDR2 LQKENI. This CDR3 comprises 14 residues. CDR3 bases: TGTGCCAGCTTGAAACAGGGGCCGACAGATACGCAGTATTTT. It is translated as CASLKQGPTDTQYF. Full variable domain (outside the CDR3, taken from reference TRBV18 and TRBJ2-3): NAGVMQNPRHLVRRRGQEARLRCSPMKGHSHVYWYRQLPEEGLKFMVYLQKENIIDESGMPKERFSAEFPKEGPSILRIQQVVRGDSAAYFCASLKQGPTDTQYFGPGTRLTVL.